The present T cell receptor beta chain was sequenced within a study of blood T cell repertoires in COVID-19. Background on the study: Samples taken during acute and convalescent COVID-19 were collected in the United States, Italy and Spain. Sources were T cells, B-cell-depleted T cells, or PBMCs; the material itself was cDNA or gDNA.

As originally analysed: Reference gene primer amplification gave nucleated cell count estimates. Profiled with immunoSEQ multiplex PCR; TCRdb holds only in-frame clones, not every one. That table is the source of V, J and clone size, and D and trimming were worked out from the DNA. Among 160,000 or so clones listed, about four fifths were seen once. CDR3 length: 11 residues. V lost 5 bases and J 7 bases, leaving 8 bases between the germline ends. Per the germline V gene, CDR1 is SQVTM and CDR2 is ANQGSEA. This clonotype originated in an elderly woman with acute or convalescent COVID-19. Sequenced input: peripheral blood. The chain is built from TRBV29-1 and TRBJ1-4; D perhaps matches TRBD1 (5 bases). CDR3 DNA: TGCAGCGTTTTGGGGGGTGAAAAACTGTTTTTT. Translated, it gives CSVLGGEKLFF. Full variable domain (rest looked up from reference TRBV29-1 and TRBJ1-4): SAVISQKPSRDICQRGTSLTIQCQVDSQVTMMFWYRQQPGQSLTLIATANQGSEATYESGFVIDKFPISRPNLTFSTLTVSNMSPEDSSIYLCSVLGGEKLFFGSGTQLSVL.